This T cell receptor (beta chain) was observed in a study of shared clonotypes between healthy human individuals. Overall study results and limits: Relative to memory subsets, naive subsets generally showed larger estimated richness.

The assay was immunoSEQ multiplex PCR, and TCRdb's table has in-frame clones only and misses some. The data contain approximately 1.1 million clones, approximately 80% of them singletons. V was cut by 7 bases and J by 6 bases, with 21 bases left in between. Germline CDR1 and CDR2: SGHAT and FQNNGV. This CDR3 comprises 15 residues. Ten or more counts support this clone. Its antigen is still unknown. The chain employs TRBV11-2 and TRBJ2-5; D tentatively reads TRBD1 or TRBD2 (7 bases each). This sequence was found in a man younger than 35 in good health. Some clones in this sample may be carry-over from other donors' samples. Sequencing used memory CD4+ T cells from PBMCs. The subset was: CD45RA-negative fraction. The CDR3 DNA reads TGTGCCAGCACCTATGGCCAGGGAGGGGGCAAGACCCAGTACTTC. This codes for CASTYGQGGGKTQYF.